This section outlines one TCR beta chain sequence together with its context. This CDR3 spans 15 amino acids. CDR1 and CDR2 from the germline V gene are SGHAT and FQNNGV. V was clipped by 4 bases and J by 0 bases, with 10 bases between them. All patients relapsed after autologous stem cell transplantation, and brentuximab vedotin exposure varied. This entry belongs to a study of PD-1 blockade in classical Hodgkin lymphoma. Study overall: Nivolumab dosed at 3 mg/kg went to patients intravenously every 2 weeks.

Profiling relied on immunoSEQ multiplex PCR, and the TCRdb table lists in-frame clones only, not all of them. The sample includes tens of thousands of clones, approximately 84% seen only once; the top ten take roughly 16%. The clonotype was recovered from a human donor with classical Hodgkin lymphoma. The starting material was peripheral blood mononuclear cells (PBMCs), obtained at baseline. This chain links TRBV11-2 with TRBJ2-1; D is undetermined. The CDR3 reads CASSSYSSSYNEQFF. DNA for the CDR3: TGTGCCAGCAGCTCCTACTCGAGCTCCTACAATGAGCAGTTCTTC.